Listed here are 24 T cell receptor beta chains from one sample, sequenced in a study of blood T cell repertoires in COVID-19. Produced via immunoSEQ multiplex PCR; TCRdb's table is partial and in-frame only. The repertoire includes around 150,000 clones, about nine tenths of them detected once, and roughly 2.3% sits in the top ten. Material: peripheral blood. Receptors were obtained from a man aged 18 to 35 with acute or convalescent COVID-19.

The V call is TRBV7-2, the J call TRBJ2-7; D not resolved. V gave up 2 bases and J gave up 7 bases, with 18 bases separating them. Germline CDR1 is SGHTA and CDR2 is FQGNSA. The CDR3 runs 15 residues. The CDR3 nucleotides are TGTGCCAGCAGCTTATCGACTTCCAATTATCAGGAGCAGTACTTC. Its protein product is CASSLSTSNYQEQYF.

The V gene is TRBV9, the J gene TRBJ2-1, with a tentative D call TRBD1 (6 bases). Trimming removed 0 bases from V and 2 bases from J, with 9 bases in between. This CDR3 region has 15 residues. Germline loops: CDR1 SGDLS, CDR2 YYNGEE. CDR3 protein: CASSVGAGAYNEQFF. The CDR3 nucleotides are TGTGCCAGCAGCGTAGGAGCAGGGGCCTACAATGAGCAGTTCTTC.

V is TRBV5-1 and J is TRBJ1-2; 7 nucleotides match TRBD1. CDR1 SGHRS and CDR2 YFSETQ come from the germline V gene. The V gene end was trimmed by 6 bases and the J gene end by 7 bases; junction bases not matched to a gene: 15. The CDR3 is 15 amino acids. The CDR3 DNA is TGCGCCAGCATCAGACCGGGACAGCAAGGGGCTGGCTACACCTTC. This codes for CASIRPGQQGAGYTF.

V is TRBV19 and J is TRBJ1-1; D is uncertain. The CDR3 has 15 residues. Germline V gives CDR1 LNHDA, CDR2 SQIVND (reference sequence). V dropped 4 bases and J dropped 0 bases, with 12 bases sitting between them. Here the CDR3 DNA reads TGTGCCAGTAGTACGCCCAGGCTAATGAACACTGAAGCTTTCTTT. Its protein product is CASSTPRLMNTEAFF.

The rearrangement joins TRBV11-2 to TRBJ1-1; 8 positions match TRBD1. This CDR3 is 14 amino acids long. Trimming cost V 1 base and J 7 bases; bases outside gene matches: 5. Germline values: CDR1 SGHAT, CDR2 FQNNGV. This CDR3 reads CASSLAAGGLEAFF. Written as DNA, the CDR3 is TGTGCCAGCAGCTTAGCGGCAGGGGGCCTTGAAGCTTTCTTT.

The CDR3 nucleotides read TGTGCCAGTAGTGCCGGACTCCACTACGAGCAGTACTTC. Translated: CASSAGLHYEQYF. The J gene is TRBJ2-7, the V gene TRBV19; tentative D call: TRBD2 (5 bases). The CDR3 is 13 amino acids. Germline CDR1 reads LNHDA; CDR2 reads SQIVND (reference sequence). V lost 5 bases to trimming and J lost 3 bases, with 11 bases between them.

Details on this clone: The sample carries other DNA sequences with the same CDR3. The rearrangement links TRBV11-3 to TRBJ1-2; no clear D gene. This CDR3 has 16 amino acids. Trimming removed 5 bases at V and 1 base at J, with 17 bases between. Germline CDR1 is SGHNT and CDR2 is YENEEA. For the CDR3, the DNA is TGTGCCAGCAGCACTGGAGGCCCAGAGATTAACTATGGCTACACCTTC. It yields the protein CASSTGGPEINYGYTF.

This clone appeared a single time. The chain combines TRBV19 with TRBJ1-5, with a tentative D call TRBD1 (5 bases). In germline, CDR1 is LNHDA, CDR2 SQIVND (reference sequence). This CDR3 spans 15 amino acids. V dropped 5 bases and J dropped 7 bases, with 18 bases sitting between them. The CDR3 DNA is TGTGCCAGTAGTTCTCCCGGGACTTTGGGCCAGCCCCAGCATTTT. The encoded protein is CASSSPGTLGQPQHF.

This sequence joins TRBV7-6 and TRBJ1-4; 7 bases are shared with TRBD1. The CDR3 length is 15 residues. Germline loops: CDR1 SGHVS, CDR2 FNYEAQ. J was trimmed by 8 bases and V by 0 bases; bases with no gene match: 6. The CDR3 region is CASSLAGDRVEKLFF. DNA for the CDR3: TGTGCCAGCAGCTTAGCAGGGGACAGAGTAGAAAAACTGTTTTTT.

The rearrangement joins TRBV7-9 to TRBJ1-1, with 7 positions matching TRBD1. The J segment lost 5 bases and the V segment lost 1 base, leaving 4 bases of the junction unmatched. The CDR3 spans 14 residues. Germline lookup yields CDR1 SEHNR and CDR2 FQNEAQ (reference sequence). For the CDR3, the DNA is TGTGCCAGCAGCTTAGACCCGACAGGGACTGAAGCTTTCTTT. This encodes CASSLDPTGTEAFF.

The rearrangement links TRBV5-1 to TRBJ1-1, with a possible D match to TRBD1 (5 bases). Germline assignment: CDR1 SGHRS and CDR2 YFSETQ. Trimming removed 0 bases from V and 1 base from J, with 10 bases in between. This CDR3 contains 15 residues. The CDR3 region has the DNA TGCGCCAGCAGCTTGGATCAGGGCCCGAACACTGAAGCTTTCTTT. Translation: CASSLDQGPNTEAFF.

This clone has only one observation. The genes are TRBV6-5 and TRBJ1-5; perhaps TRBD1 as D (6 bases). The CDR3 runs to 14 residues. V was clipped by 7 bases and J by 4 bases, with 14 bases between them. CDR1 and CDR2 (germline): MNHEY, SVGAGI. The CDR3 loop is CASTGQARNQPQHF. In DNA, the CDR3 is TGTGCCAGCACGGGACAAGCAAGAAATCAGCCCCAGCATTTT.

The chain is built from TRBV7-9 and TRBJ2-3, with TRBD1 as a possible D gene (5 bases). Germline CDR1 and CDR2: SEHNR and FQNEAQ (reference sequence). Trimming removed 1 base at V and 2 bases at J, with 13 bases between. CDR3 length: 16 residues. CDR3 residues: CASSLGQGQDTDTQYF. For the CDR3, the DNA is TGTGCCAGCAGCTTAGGGCAGGGTCAAGACACAGATACGCAGTATTTT.

The J gene is TRBJ1-4, the V gene TRBV21-1; the table names TRBD1, a call not compared with the DNA. TRBV21-1 is designated a pseudogene. This CDR3 has 18 residues. The CDR3 DNA is TGTGCCAGCAGCAACCCACCTCGATCAGGGGCAACTAATGAAAAACTGTTTTTT. As protein: CASSNPPRSGATNEKLFF.

This rearrangement joins TRBV24-1 to TRBJ1-2; the D gene is possibly TRBD1 (6 bases). Germline CDR1 reads KGHDR; CDR2 reads SFDVKD. This CDR3 is 16 amino acids long. V shed 5 bases and J shed 4 bases, with 19 bases lying between them. This chain's CDR3 is CATSAPTYRVTYGYTF. The CDR3 DNA reads TGTGCCACCAGTGCCCCGACTTACAGGGTCACCTATGGCTACACCTTC.

CDR3 nucleotide sequence: TGTGCCAGCTCACTATTACGCGGGACTCTTAACACCGGGGAGCTGTTTTTT. It translates to CASSLLRGTLNTGELFF. This chain links TRBV18 with TRBJ2-2; D may be TRBD2 (6 bases). V lost 4 bases and J 2 bases, leaving 17 bases between the germline ends. Germline V gene lookup returns CDR1 KGHSH and CDR2 LQKENI. The CDR3 spans 17 residues.

This clone was counted a single time. The V and J genes are TRBV5-1 and TRBJ2-5; 7 positions match TRBD1. This CDR3 region has 14 residues. V lost 5 bases and J lost 1; bases outside the gene matches: 5. Germline V gives CDR1 SGHRS, CDR2 YFSETQ. CDR3 in DNA: TGCGCCAGCAGTGTGGACAGGTCCCAAGAGACCCAGTACTTC. This sequence encodes CASSVDRSQETQYF. The full variable domain, completed using reference TRBV5-1 and TRBJ2-5, is KAGVTQTPRYLIKTRGQQVTLSCSPISGHRSVSWYQQTPGQGLQFLFEYFSETQRNKGNFPGRFSGRQFSNSRSEMNVSTLELGDSALYLCASSVDRSQETQYFGPGTRLLVL.

The chain uses TRBV19 and TRBJ2-3; D may be TRBD1 (5 bases). Germline V gene data show CDR1 as LNHDA and CDR2 as SQIVND (reference sequence). V lost 7 bases to trimming and J lost 5 bases, with 19 bases between them. The CDR3 extends over 15 amino acids. This CDR3 reads CASTDHTGQGDTQYF. The CDR3 nucleotides are TGTGCCAGTACCGATCACACAGGCCAAGGAGATACGCAGTATTTT. Supplemented by reference TRBV19 and TRBJ2-3, the full variable domain reads DGGITQSPKYLFRKEGQNVTLSCEQNLNHDAMYWYRQDPGQGLRLIYYSQIVNDFQKGDIAEGYSVSREKKESFPLTVTSAQKNPTAFYLCASTDHTGQGDTQYFGPGTRLTVL.

The gene calls are TRBV6-6 and TRBJ1-3; D gene uncertain. V was trimmed by 6 bases and J by 1 base, leaving 4 bases between them. Germline V gene sequence: CDR1 MNHNY, CDR2 SVGAGI (reference sequence). The CDR3 has 12 residues. DNA for the CDR3: TGTGCCAGCAGGACATCTGGAAACACCATATATTTT. Its protein product is CASRTSGNTIYF.

The chain carries TRBV2 and TRBJ1-1; D gene unclear. The germline V gene encodes CDR1 SNHLY and CDR2 FYNNEI. V was cut by 5 bases and J by 7 bases, with 20 bases left in between. The CDR3 is 15 residues long. CDR3 coding DNA: TGTGCCAGCAGTACCCCCGGGATGGAGAGCCTTGAAGCTTTCTTT. This sequence encodes CASSTPGMESLEAFF.

This clone has just one count. This chain joins TRBV18 and TRBJ1-1; maybe TRBD1 (6 bases). The CDR3 extends over 15 amino acids. Trimming shortened V by 0 bases and J by 3 bases, and 11 bases separated the two germline ends. From germline, CDR1 is KGHSH and CDR2 LQKENI. The CDR3 protein is CASSPPGGAYTEAFF. The CDR3 nucleotides read TGTGCCAGCTCACCACCGGGGGGGGCATACACTGAAGCTTTCTTT.

The chain links TRBV3-1 (or the pseudogene TRBV3-2) to TRBJ1-2; no clear D. The CDR3 is 12 amino acids. The germline V and J ends were trimmed by 2 bases and 4 bases, with 5 bases remaining between them. Germline lookup yields CDR1 LGHDT and CDR2 YNNKEL (reference sequence). As DNA, the CDR3 is TGTGCCAGCAGCCAACAATTCTATGGCTACACCTTC. As protein: CASSQQFYGYTF.

The rearrangement joins TRBV4-1 to TRBJ1-1, with D possibly matching TRBD1 (5 bases). Germline V gene sequence: CDR1 MGHRA, CDR2 YSYEKL. The CDR3 extends over 16 amino acids. Trimming removed 0 bases from V and 0 bases from J, with 11 bases in between. The CDR3 sequence: CASSQDQDSMNTEAFF. The DNA of the CDR3 is TGCGCCAGCAGCCAAGATCAAGACAGCATGAACACTGAAGCTTTCTTT.

V and J are TRBV4-2 and TRBJ1-1; 7 bases are a match to TRBD1. This CDR3 has 16 amino acids. The germline gives CDR1 LGHNA, CDR2 YNFKEQ. The V and J ends lost 0 bases and 6 bases, in that order; junction bases with no gene match: 10. Here the CDR3 reads CASSQEAGGGFAEAFF. CDR3 nucleotides: TGTGCCAGCAGCCAAGAGGCAGGGGGAGGATTCGCTGAAGCTTTCTTT.